Below, 18 T cell receptor beta chains from the same sample are listed, as sequenced in a study of response to subunit inactivated influenza vaccine. TCRdb ran MiXCR on the RT-PCR reads and lists one entry per CDR3 protein. This table has about 540,000 distinct CDR3 sequences, approximately 15% appearing once. Material: PBMCs from blood, obtained 11 to 12 days after vaccination. The receptors shown here come from a man over 45 who received an inactivated influenza vaccine.

This clonotype has only a few counts. The chain joins TRBV20-1 to TRBJ2-1; D remains unclear. V shed 5 bases and J shed 0 bases, with 8 bases lying between them. The CDR3 sequence is 13 residues long. Germline V gives CDR1 DFQATT, CDR2 SNEGSKA (reference sequence). CDR3 sequence reads: CSARPSSYNEQFF. CDR3 DNA: TGCAGTGCTCGCCCCTCCTCCTACAATGAGCAGTTCTTC.

This clonotype has only a few counts. The chain couples TRBV13 to TRBJ2-3, with 7 nucleotides matching TRBD2. CDR3 length: 16 amino acids. V shed 2 bases, J shed 3 bases, and the junction held 8 bases outside the gene matches. The V gene's germline CDR1 is PRHDT and CDR2 FYEKMQ (reference sequence). The CDR3 DNA follows: TGTGCCAGCAGCTTAATTCGTCGGGAGGCAACAGATACGCAGTATTTT. Amino acid sequence: CASSLIRREATDTQYF.

The chain combines TRBV7-6 with TRBJ2-3; D is perhaps TRBD2 (5 bases). Per germline, CDR1 SGHVS and CDR2 FNYEAQ. The CDR3 runs to 16 residues. V shed 1 base and J shed 0 bases, with 11 bases lying between them. CDR3 residues: CASSLVGNPSTDTQYF. In nucleotides, the CDR3 is TGTGCCAGCAGCTTAGTCGGGAATCCTAGCACAGATACGCAGTATTTT.

This clonotype was found a few times. One end of the junction does not line up with germline, which may come from a read error. J is TRBJ2-1 and V is TRBV11-2; 8 bases align to TRBD1. The CDR3 contains 13 residues. Germline lookup yields CDR1 SGHAT and CDR2 FQNNGV. The CDR3 sequence: CASSSYRDRSLHF. CDR3 sequence (DNA): TGTGCCAGCAGCTCCTACCGGGACAGGTCCCTTCACTTC.

The sample holds a few counts of this clonotype. This chain joins TRBV20-1 and TRBJ1-2, with unresolved D. Per germline, CDR1 DFQATT and CDR2 SNEGSKA (reference sequence). This CDR3 has 11 amino acids. Deletions cut 3 bases from V and 6 bases from J, with 8 bases between. CDR3 bases: TGCAGTGCTAGGGGGTCGAATGGCTACACCTTC. Translating gives CSARGSNGYTF.

The rearrangement uses TRBV7-2 and TRBJ2-1; D may be TRBD2 (6 bases). This CDR3 contains 14 residues. V was clipped by 1 base and J by 9 bases, with 13 bases between them. Germline V gene lookup returns CDR1 SGHTA and CDR2 FQGNSA. CDR3 nucleotides: TGTGCCAGCAGCTTAGTCGGGCTAGCGAGTGAGCAGTTCTTC. Translated: CASSLVGLASEQFF.

This clonotype was counted between two and nine times. The chain couples TRBV7-2 to TRBJ2-3; TRBD1 aligns across 7 bases. CDR1 and CDR2 (germline): SGHTA, FQGNSA. V lost 5 bases, J lost 9 bases, and 17 bases stayed unmatched. This CDR3 contains 16 residues. The CDR3 protein is CASSPIGQGGRGTQYF. The CDR3 coding sequence is TGTGCCAGCAGCCCCATTGGGCAGGGTGGCAGGGGGACGCAGTATTTT.

There are a few counts of this clonotype. The V gene is TRBV20-1, the J gene TRBJ1-2; D may be TRBD1 (5 bases). The CDR3 length is 16 residues. CDR1 and CDR2 (germline): DFQATT, SNEGSKA (reference sequence). Trimming cost V 0 bases and J 4 bases, with 18 bases left between them. The CDR3 DNA follows: TGCAGTGCTAGAGAAGATAACCGGGACCGAAGCTATGGCTACACCTTC. It translates to CSAREDNRDRSYGYTF.

This clonotype was seen many times. The chain has TRBV7-2 and TRBJ2-1; 9 bases are shared with TRBD2. V dropped 5 bases and J dropped 3; count of bases not matched to a gene: 8. CDR3 length equals 16 residues. From germline, CDR1 is SGHTA and CDR2 FQGNSA. The CDR3 region has the DNA TGTGCCAGCAGCATCGGGACTAGCCCCAGCTACAATGAGCAGTTCTTC. Protein sequence: CASSIGTSPSYNEQFF.

The chain uses TRBV4-2 and TRBJ1-2, with 7 bases that match TRBD1. The CDR3 extends over 17 amino acids. Germline V gene sequence: CDR1 LGHNA, CDR2 YNFKEQ. J gave up 2 bases and V 0 bases, and 9 bases lay outside the gene matches. The CDR3 coding sequence is TGTGCCAGCAGCCAAGATCCTGAGGGGGCCAAAAACTATGGCTACACCTTC. It yields the protein CASSQDPEGAKNYGYTF.

This clonotype has just a few counts. V gene TRBV20-1 combines with J gene TRBJ2-1; D ambiguous. Trimming stripped 6 bases from V and 0 bases from J, with 9 bases between. The CDR3 loop spans 13 amino acids. CDR1 is DFQATT and CDR2 is SNEGSKA in the germline V gene (reference sequence). The CDR3 loop is CSAAPRSYNEQFF. The DNA for the CDR3 is TGCAGTGCCGCTCCCCGCTCCTACAATGAGCAGTTCTTC.

This clonotype was observed a handful of times. The rearrangement joins TRBV6-1 to TRBJ2-5; the D gene is possibly TRBD1 (7 bases). Germline V gene sequence: CDR1 MNHNS, CDR2 SASEGT. Trimming pared 3 bases from V and 5 bases from J, leaving 16 bases between. The CDR3 consists of 15 residues. The CDR3 sequence is CASSEGGQRRETQYF. The DNA for the CDR3 is TGTGCCAGCAGTGAGGGGGGACAGCGACGGGAGACCCAGTACTTC.

In its sample, this clonotype was seen a few times. J is TRBJ1-2 and V is TRBV7-3, with D possibly being TRBD1 (5 bases). The germline V gene encodes CDR1 SGHTA and CDR2 FQGTGA. CDR3 length equals 14 residues. Trimming took 0 bases from V and 4 from J, leaving 9 bases between them. DNA of the CDR3: TGTGCCAGCAGCTTAACTCGGACACCCTATGGCTACACCTTC. This codes for CASSLTRTPYGYTF.

This clonotype appeared a few times. The chain carries TRBV12-3 or TRBV12-4 and TRBJ2-2, with a possible D match to TRBD1 (7 bases). The ends were cut back, 6 bases at V and 6 bases at J, with 23 bases in the middle. The CDR3 covers 17 residues. The CDR3 sequence: CASSPSRRGRRAGELFF. In DNA form, the CDR3 reads TGTGCCAGCAGCCCCTCTCGTAGGGGGCGGAGGGCCGGGGAGCTGTTTTTT.

This clonotype was seen only a few times. The rearrangement uses TRBV2 and TRBJ2-7; no clear D gene. CDR1 is SNHLY, CDR2 FYNNEI, per germline. The CDR3 has 12 amino acids. The V gene lost 7 bases and the J gene lost 2 bases, with 9 bases spanning the gap. CDR3 in DNA: TGTGCCAGCACCCGTGAGACCTACGAGCAGTACTTC. As protein: CASTRETYEQYF. The full variable domain, its missing parts supplied by reference TRBV2 and TRBJ2-7, is EPEVTQTPSHQVTQMGQEVILRCVPISNHLYFYWYRQILGQKVEFLVSFYNNEISEKSEIFDDQFSVERPDGSNFTLKIRSTKLEDSAMYFCASTRETYEQYFGPGTRLTVT.

The rearrangement links TRBV4-2 to TRBJ2-7, with a weak D call TRBD1 (6 bases). From germline, CDR1 is LGHNA and CDR2 YNFKEQ. V was shortened by 0 bases and J by 3 bases, with 12 bases between the two germline ends. The CDR3 has 15 amino acids. CDR3 residues: CASSQEWGTRYEQYF. The CDR3 DNA sequence: TGTGCCAGCAGCCAAGAGTGGGGGACACGCTACGAGCAGTACTTC.

The chain carries TRBV20-1 and TRBJ1-6, with TRBD1 matching over 9 bases. Germline CDR1 DFQATT, CDR2 SNEGSKA (reference sequence). This CDR3 has 16 amino acids. Losses at the gene ends were 1 base for V and 8 bases for J; bases not matched to a gene: 9. The CDR3 spells CSARVGSGQGDSPLHF. CDR3 DNA sequence: TGCAGTGCTAGAGTGGGTTCGGGACAGGGAGATTCACCCCTCCACTTT.

The V gene is TRBV10-3, the J gene TRBJ1-1, with 7 bases identical to TRBD1. Germline trimming cut 5 bases from V and 3 bases from J; bases unmatched to any gene: 9. Germline V lookup: CDR1 ENHRY, CDR2 SYGVKD. The CDR3 consists of 15 residues. The chain's CDR3 is CAISPYDTGDTEAFF. Here the CDR3 DNA reads TGTGCCATCAGTCCATACGATACAGGGGACACTGAAGCTTTCTTT.